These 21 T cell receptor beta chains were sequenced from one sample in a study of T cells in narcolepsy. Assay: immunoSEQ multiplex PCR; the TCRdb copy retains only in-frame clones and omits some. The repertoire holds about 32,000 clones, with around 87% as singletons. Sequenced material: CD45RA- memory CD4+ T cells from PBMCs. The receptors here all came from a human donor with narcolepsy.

The CDR3, as DNA: TGTGCCAGCAGTTCCCCAGCGGGCGAGCAGTACTTC. As protein: CASSSPAGEQYF. J is TRBJ2-7 and V is TRBV6-6; a possible D gene is TRBD2 (6 bases). This CDR3 region has 12 residues. CDR1 is MNHNY, CDR2 SVGAGI, per germline (reference sequence). Trimming cost V 4 bases and J 6 bases, with 10 bases left between them.

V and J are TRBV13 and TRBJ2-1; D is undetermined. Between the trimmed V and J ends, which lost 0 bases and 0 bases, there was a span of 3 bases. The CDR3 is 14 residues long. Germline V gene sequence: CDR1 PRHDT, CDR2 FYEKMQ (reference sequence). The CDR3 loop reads CASSLGDSYNEQFF. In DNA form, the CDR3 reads TGTGCCAGCAGCTTAGGGGACTCCTACAATGAGCAGTTCTTC. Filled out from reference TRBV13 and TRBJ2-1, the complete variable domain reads AAGVIQSPRHLIKEKRETATLKCYPIPRHDTVYWYQQGPGQDPQFLISFYEKMQSDKGSIPDRFSAQQFSDYHSELNMSSLELGDSALYFCASSLGDSYNEQFFGPGTRLTVL.

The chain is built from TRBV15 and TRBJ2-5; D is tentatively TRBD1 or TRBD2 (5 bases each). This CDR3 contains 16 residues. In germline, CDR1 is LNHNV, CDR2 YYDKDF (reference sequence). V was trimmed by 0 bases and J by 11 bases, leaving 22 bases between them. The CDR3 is CATSRDGGWGIGEQYF. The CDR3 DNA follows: TGTGCCACCAGCAGAGATGGGGGTTGGGGCATTGGGGAGCAGTACTTC.

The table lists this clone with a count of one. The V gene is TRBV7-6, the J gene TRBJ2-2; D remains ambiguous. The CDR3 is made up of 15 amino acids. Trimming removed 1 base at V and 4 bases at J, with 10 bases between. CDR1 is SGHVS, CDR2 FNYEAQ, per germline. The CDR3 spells CASSLGHGSTGELFF. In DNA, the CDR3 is TGTGCCAGCAGCTTAGGCCACGGGTCCACCGGGGAGCTGTTTTTT.

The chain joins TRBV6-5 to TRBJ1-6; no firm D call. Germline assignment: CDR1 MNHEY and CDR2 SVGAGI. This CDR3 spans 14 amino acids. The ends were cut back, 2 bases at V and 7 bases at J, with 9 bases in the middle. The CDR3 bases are TGTGCCAGCAGTTACGGCCAGCAAAATTCACCCCTCCACTTT. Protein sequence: CASSYGQQNSPLHF.

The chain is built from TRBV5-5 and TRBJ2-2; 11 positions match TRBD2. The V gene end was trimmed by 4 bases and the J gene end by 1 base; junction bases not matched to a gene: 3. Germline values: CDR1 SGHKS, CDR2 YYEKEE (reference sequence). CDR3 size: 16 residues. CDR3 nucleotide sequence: TGTGCCAGCAGCCTCCTAGCGGGAGGGAACACCGGGGAGCTGTTTTTT. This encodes CASSLLAGGNTGELFF.

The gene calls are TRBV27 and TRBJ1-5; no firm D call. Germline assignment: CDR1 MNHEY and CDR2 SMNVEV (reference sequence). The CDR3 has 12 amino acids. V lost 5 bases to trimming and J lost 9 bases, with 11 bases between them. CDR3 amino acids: CASSLGMGPQHF. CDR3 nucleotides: TGTGCCAGCAGTCTCGGGATGGGGCCCCAGCATTTT.

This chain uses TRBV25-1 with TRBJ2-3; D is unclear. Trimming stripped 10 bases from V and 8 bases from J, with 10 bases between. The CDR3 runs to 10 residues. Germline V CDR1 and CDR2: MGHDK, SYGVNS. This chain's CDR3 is CATRASTQYF. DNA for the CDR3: TGTGCCACCAGAGCAAGTACGCAGTATTTT.

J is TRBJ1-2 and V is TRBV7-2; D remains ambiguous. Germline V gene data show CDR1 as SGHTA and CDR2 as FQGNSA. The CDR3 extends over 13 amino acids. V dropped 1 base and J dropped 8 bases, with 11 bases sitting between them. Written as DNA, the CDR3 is TGTGCCAGCAGCTTAGACTATCGGAGGGGCTACACCTTC. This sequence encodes CASSLDYRRGYTF.

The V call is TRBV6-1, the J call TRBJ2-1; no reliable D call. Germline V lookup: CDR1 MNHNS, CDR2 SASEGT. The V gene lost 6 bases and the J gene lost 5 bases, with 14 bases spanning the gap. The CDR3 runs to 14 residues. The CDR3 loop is CASRTSGSNNEQFF. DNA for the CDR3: TGTGCCAGCAGGACATCGGGCAGTAACAATGAGCAGTTCTTC.

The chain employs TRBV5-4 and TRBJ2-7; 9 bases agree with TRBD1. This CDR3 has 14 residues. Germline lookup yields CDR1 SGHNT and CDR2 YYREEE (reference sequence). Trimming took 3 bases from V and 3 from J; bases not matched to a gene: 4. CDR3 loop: CASSSGTGHYEQYF. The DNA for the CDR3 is TGTGCCAGCAGCTCCGGGACAGGGCACTACGAGCAGTACTTC.

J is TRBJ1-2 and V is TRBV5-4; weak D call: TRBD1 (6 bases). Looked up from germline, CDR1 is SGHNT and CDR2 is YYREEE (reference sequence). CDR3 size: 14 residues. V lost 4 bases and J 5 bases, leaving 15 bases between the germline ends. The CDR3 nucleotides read TGTGCCAGCAGCCCGCAGGACAGTGGATATGGCTACACCTTC. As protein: CASSPQDSGYGYTF. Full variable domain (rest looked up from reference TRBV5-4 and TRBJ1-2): ETGVTQSPTHLIKTRGQQVTLRCSSQSGHNTVSWYQQALGQGPQFIFQYYREEENGRGNFPPRFSGLQFPNYSSELNVNALELDDSALYLCASSPQDSGYGYTFGSGTRLTVV.

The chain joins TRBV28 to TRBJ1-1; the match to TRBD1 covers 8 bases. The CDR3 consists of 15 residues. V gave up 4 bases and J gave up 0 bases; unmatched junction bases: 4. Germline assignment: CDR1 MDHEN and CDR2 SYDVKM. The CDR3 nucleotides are TGTGCCAGCAGTTCAGGGGGCGGTTTGAACACTGAAGCTTTCTTT. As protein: CASSSGGGLNTEAFF.

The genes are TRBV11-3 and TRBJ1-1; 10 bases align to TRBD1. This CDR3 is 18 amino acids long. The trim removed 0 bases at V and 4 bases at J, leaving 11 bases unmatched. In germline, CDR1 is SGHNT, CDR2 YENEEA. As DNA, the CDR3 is TGTGCCAGCAGCTTAGAACCGGGACAGGGGCTTTTTGGCACTGAAGCTTTCTTT. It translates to CASSLEPGQGLFGTEAFF.

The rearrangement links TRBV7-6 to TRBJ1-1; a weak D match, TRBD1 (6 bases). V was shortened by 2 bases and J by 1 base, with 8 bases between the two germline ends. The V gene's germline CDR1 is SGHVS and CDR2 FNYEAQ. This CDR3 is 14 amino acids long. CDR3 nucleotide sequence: TGTGCCAGCAGCTTACAGGGGTGGAACACTGAAGCTTTCTTT. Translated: CASSLQGWNTEAFF.

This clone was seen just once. CDR3 sequence reads: CASSRTGGVPSEQYF. DNA for the CDR3: TGTGCCAGCAGCCGCACCGGGGGGGTCCCGAGCGAGCAGTACTTC. V is TRBV11-2 and J is TRBJ2-7, with 8 bases lining up with TRBD2. The germline CDR1 and CDR2 sequences are SGHAT and FQNNGV. The CDR3 has 15 residues. Trimming at V came to 5 bases and at J to 6 bases, leaving 12 bases not matched to a gene.

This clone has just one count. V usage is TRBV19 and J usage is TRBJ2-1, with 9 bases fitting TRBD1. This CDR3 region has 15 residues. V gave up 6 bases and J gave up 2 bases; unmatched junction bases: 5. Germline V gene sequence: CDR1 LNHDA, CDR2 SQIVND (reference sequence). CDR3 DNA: TGTGCCAGTAGGGGACAGGGATTACCCTACAATGAGCAGTTCTTC. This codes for CASRGQGLPYNEQFF.

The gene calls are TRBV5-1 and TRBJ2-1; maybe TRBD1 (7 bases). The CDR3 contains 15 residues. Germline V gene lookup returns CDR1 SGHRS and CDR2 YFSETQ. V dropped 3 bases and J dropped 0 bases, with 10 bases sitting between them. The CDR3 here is CASSSGDSSYNEQFF. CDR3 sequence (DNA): TGCGCCAGCAGCTCGGGGGACAGCTCCTACAATGAGCAGTTCTTC. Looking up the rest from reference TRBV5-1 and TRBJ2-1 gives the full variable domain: KAGVTQTPRYLIKTRGQQVTLSCSPISGHRSVSWYQQTPGQGLQFLFEYFSETQRNKGNFPGRFSGRQFSNSRSEMNVSTLELGDSALYLCASSSGDSSYNEQFFGPGTRLTVL.

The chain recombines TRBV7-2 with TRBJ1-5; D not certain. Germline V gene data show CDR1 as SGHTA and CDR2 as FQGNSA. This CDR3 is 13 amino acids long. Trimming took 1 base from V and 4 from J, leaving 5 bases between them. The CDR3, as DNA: TGTGCCAGCAGCTTAGAGCCGAATCAGCCCCAGCATTTT. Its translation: CASSLEPNQPQHF.

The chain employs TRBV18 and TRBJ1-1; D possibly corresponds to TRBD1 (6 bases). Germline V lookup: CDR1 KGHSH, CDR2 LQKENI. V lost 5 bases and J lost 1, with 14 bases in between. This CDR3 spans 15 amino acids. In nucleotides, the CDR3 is TGTGCCAGCTCAAGAGGACAGCTTCAGAACACTGAAGCTTTCTTT. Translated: CASSRGQLQNTEAFF.

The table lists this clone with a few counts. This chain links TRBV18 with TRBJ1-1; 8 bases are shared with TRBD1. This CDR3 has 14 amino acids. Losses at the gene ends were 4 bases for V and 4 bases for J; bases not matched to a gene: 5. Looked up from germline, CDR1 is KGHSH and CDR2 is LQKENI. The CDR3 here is CASSRPTGVTEAFF. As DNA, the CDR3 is TGTGCCAGCTCACGACCGACAGGGGTCACTGAAGCTTTCTTT.